Following are 28 T cell receptor beta chains from one sample sequenced in a study of blood T cell repertoires in COVID-19. Using immunoSEQ multiplex PCR, the repertoire was profiled, and TCRdb retains in-frame clones only, with some absent. The sample contains roughly 80,000 clones, more than 65% of which appear only once. The source material was peripheral blood. These receptor sequences come from a man older than 75 with acute or convalescent COVID-19.

V is TRBV27 and J is TRBJ2-3; 10 positions match TRBD2. The CDR3 is 16 amino acids. V lost 2 bases and J lost 1; bases outside the gene matches: 3. CDR1 MNHEY and CDR2 SMNVEV come from the germline V gene (reference sequence). CDR3 sequence reads: CASSLGTSERTDTQYF. CDR3 DNA sequence: TGTGCCAGCAGTTTAGGGACTAGCGAGCGCACAGATACGCAGTATTTT.

J is TRBJ1-3 and V is TRBV6-6, with TRBD1 matching over 10 bases. This CDR3 region has 16 residues. In germline, CDR1 is MNHNY, CDR2 SVGAGI (reference sequence). V lost 6 bases to trimming and J lost 4 bases; unmatched junction nucleotides: 9. CDR3 sequence (DNA): TGTGCCAGCAGATTACCGGGACAGGGGTCCGGAAACACCATATATTTT. Encoded protein: CASRLPGQGSGNTIYF.

This CDR3 reads CASSIGGDGTEAFF. CDR3 DNA sequence: TGTGCCAGTAGTATTGGGGGGGACGGCACTGAAGCTTTCTTT. This chain links TRBV19 with TRBJ1-1; tentative D call: TRBD1 (5 bases). In germline, CDR1 is LNHDA, CDR2 SQIVND (reference sequence). The CDR3 runs to 14 residues. The germline V and J ends were trimmed by 3 bases and 4 bases, with 12 bases remaining between them.

The chain uses TRBV18 and TRBJ1-2; D possibly corresponds to TRBD1 (6 bases). From germline, CDR1 is KGHSH and CDR2 LQKENI. This CDR3 has 14 amino acids. V was clipped by 3 bases and J by 6 bases, with 14 bases between them. The CDR3 spells CASSPPTGLHGYTF. CDR3 nucleotide sequence: TGTGCCAGCTCACCCCCGACAGGATTGCATGGCTACACCTTC. Full variable domain (outside the CDR3, taken from reference TRBV18 and TRBJ1-2): NAGVMQNPRHLVRRRGQEARLRCSPMKGHSHVYWYRQLPEEGLKFMVYLQKENIIDESGMPKERFSAEFPKEGPSILRIQQVVRGDSAAYFCASSPPTGLHGYTFGSGTRLTVV.

This rearrangement joins TRBV27 to TRBJ1-2; 9 bases are shared with TRBD1. The length of the CDR3 is 13 residues. Germline values: CDR1 MNHEY, CDR2 SMNVEV (reference sequence). The ends lost 2 bases at V and 8 bases at J; junction bases unmatched: 3. Written as DNA, the CDR3 is TGTGCCAGCAGTTTACCGACAGGGGGGGGCTACACCTTC. It codes for CASSLPTGGGYTF.

In this sample, this clone turned up once. V is TRBV6-6 and J is TRBJ2-3; TRBD2 might be the D (6 bases). CDR3 length equals 13 residues. The germline V gene encodes CDR1 MNHNY and CDR2 SVGAGI (reference sequence). V was clipped by 5 bases and J by 4 bases, with 10 bases between them. CDR3 bases: TGTGCCAGCAGTGGTAGCGGTGCAGATACGCAGTATTTT. This encodes CASSGSGADTQYF.

The chain carries TRBV11-3 and TRBJ2-1, with TRBD1 matching over 11 bases. Germline V gene data show CDR1 as SGHNT and CDR2 as YENEEA. The CDR3 is 15 amino acids. The trim removed 3 bases at V and 7 bases at J, leaving 5 bases unmatched. The CDR3 DNA follows: TGTGCCAGCAGCTTGGGACAGGGGGTTGGTAATGAGCAGTTCTTC. It specifies CASSLGQGVGNEQFF.

The J gene is TRBJ2-7, the V gene TRBV6-5, with D unresolved. The CDR3 totals 14 residues. V lost 7 bases to trimming and J lost 0 bases, with 13 bases between them. Germline loops: CDR1 MNHEY, CDR2 SVGAGI. In DNA form, the CDR3 reads TGTGCCAGCACCGAAGGCCAGGCCTCCTACGAGCAGTACTTC. It encodes CASTEGQASYEQYF.

This clone was detected only once. Here the CDR3 reads CASSLASAGNTEAFF. For the CDR3, the DNA is TGCGCCAGCAGCTTGGCGTCGGCAGGCAACACTGAAGCTTTCTTT. The rearrangement links TRBV5-1 to TRBJ1-1; D gene unclear. The CDR3 totals 15 residues. Germline values: CDR1 SGHRS, CDR2 YFSETQ. The V and J ends lost 0 bases and 2 bases respectively, with 11 bases between them.

This chain connects TRBV25-1 to TRBJ1-1; 7 bases fit TRBD1. This CDR3 has 15 amino acids. CDR1 and CDR2 from the germline V gene are MGHDK and SYGVNS. The junction had 9 bases not matched to a gene; V was cut back by 3 bases and J by 5 bases. As DNA, the CDR3 is TGTGCCAGCAGTGATACACCGACAGGGAGGACTGAAGCTTTCTTT. It codes for CASSDTPTGRTEAFF. Variable domain in full (rest from reference TRBV25-1 and TRBJ1-1): EADIYQTPRYLVIGTGKKITLECSQTMGHDKMYWYQQDPGMELHLIHYSYGVNSTEKGDLSSESTVSRIRTEHFPLTLESARPSHTSQYLCASSDTPTGRTEAFFGQGTRLTVV.

This clone occurred a few times. The rearrangement links TRBV9 to TRBJ1-1; 7 nucleotides agree with TRBD1. Per germline, CDR1 SGDLS and CDR2 YYNGEE. Losses at the gene ends were 4 bases for V and 4 bases for J; bases not matched to a gene: 7. The CDR3 sequence is 14 residues long. The DNA for the CDR3 is TGTGCCAGCAGCAGACGACAGGGTATCACTGAAGCTTTCTTT. Translating it yields CASSRRQGITEAFF.

The V call is TRBV3-1 (or the pseudogene TRBV3-2), the J call TRBJ2-7; TRBD2 agrees at 12 bases. This CDR3 has 18 amino acids. Losses at the gene ends were 0 bases for V and 3 bases for J; bases not matched to a gene: 9. The germline gives CDR1 LGHDT, CDR2 YNNKEL (reference sequence). For the CDR3, the DNA is TGTGCCAGCAGCCAAGAGGCTAGCGGGGGGGCTTCCTTCTACGAGCAGTACTTC. This gives the protein CASSQEASGGASFYEQYF.

The chain recombines TRBV2 with TRBJ1-1, with D perhaps TRBD1 (5 bases). V dropped 6 bases and J dropped 5 bases, with 16 bases sitting between them. CDR1 SNHLY and CDR2 FYNNEI come from the germline V gene. CDR3 size: 14 residues. The CDR3 nucleotides are TGTGCCAGCAGACTAGAGCTCGGGGGAACTGAAGCTTTCTTT. Amino acids: CASRLELGGTEAFF. Full variable domain (outside the CDR3, taken from reference TRBV2 and TRBJ1-1): EPEVTQTPSHQVTQMGQEVILRCVPISNHLYFYWYRQILGQKVEFLVSFYNNEISEKSEIFDDQFSVERPDGSNFTLKIRSTKLEDSAMYFCASRLELGGTEAFFGQGTRLTVV.

The rearrangement links TRBV6-6 to TRBJ1-2; a possible D gene is TRBD1 (5 bases). The CDR3 covers 14 residues. CDR1 is MNHNY, CDR2 SVGAGI, per germline (reference sequence). Deletions cut 2 bases from V and 6 bases from J, with 13 bases between. The CDR3: CASSYDLSGNGYTF. The CDR3 DNA follows: TGTGCCAGCAGTTACGACCTCTCAGGGAATGGCTACACCTTC.

V gene TRBV6-5 combines with J gene TRBJ2-7; D remains ambiguous. Trimming stripped 6 bases from V and 0 bases from J, with 9 bases between. CDR3 length: 13 amino acids. Germline V lookup: CDR1 MNHEY, CDR2 SVGAGI. The CDR3 DNA reads TGTGCCAGCAGGTCACAGAACTCCTACGAGCAGTACTTC. This gives the protein CASRSQNSYEQYF.

This clone was counted once. The rearrangement links TRBV2 to TRBJ2-7; TRBD2 is a possible D gene (6 bases). The V and J ends lost 6 bases and 6 bases respectively, with 15 bases between them. Looked up from germline, CDR1 is SNHLY and CDR2 is FYNNEI. The CDR3 contains 13 residues. CDR3 sequence reads: CASSYQRAGEQYF. The CDR3 nucleotides read TGTGCCAGCAGCTACCAGCGGGCCGGCGAGCAGTACTTC.

The V and J genes are TRBV2 and TRBJ1-2; 7 bases line up with TRBD1. The germline gives CDR1 SNHLY, CDR2 FYNNEI. The CDR3 is 14 residues long. V trimming: 3 bases; J trimming: 7 bases; junction bases outside the gene matches: 8. The CDR3 nucleotides are TGTGCCAGCAGTGAGGAGACAGGGATCTCTGGCTACACCTTC. Protein product: CASSEETGISGYTF. Filled out from reference TRBV2 and TRBJ1-2, the complete variable domain reads EPEVTQTPSHQVTQMGQEVILRCVPISNHLYFYWYRQILGQKVEFLVSFYNNEISEKSEIFDDQFSVERPDGSNFTLKIRSTKLEDSAMYFCASSEETGISGYTFGSGTRLTVV.

The chain couples TRBV4-1 to TRBJ1-3, with TRBD1 matching 8 bases. The V segment lost 3 bases and the J segment 0 bases; nucleotides outside the gene matches: 7. The CDR3 has 17 residues. The germline V gene has CDR1 MGHRA and CDR2 YSYEKL. The CDR3 DNA sequence: TGCGCCAGCAGCCACGAGACAGGGGCCCTCTCTGGAAACACCATATATTTT. It is translated as CASSHETGALSGNTIYF.

V usage is TRBV6-5 and J usage is TRBJ1-4, with D perhaps TRBD1 (5 bases). Between the trimmed V and J ends, which lost 0 bases and 6 bases, there was a span of 11 bases. From germline, CDR1 is MNHEY and CDR2 SVGAGI. The CDR3 sequence is 15 residues long. The CDR3 nucleotides are TGTGCCAGCAGTTACTCCGGGACTGCCGATGAAAAACTGTTTTTT. It yields the protein CASSYSGTADEKLFF.

The J gene is TRBJ2-5, the V gene TRBV4-1; TRBD2 might be the D (7 bases). The germline gives CDR1 MGHRA, CDR2 YSYEKL. V was clipped by 1 base and J by 5 bases, with 17 bases between them. This CDR3 is 16 amino acids long. The CDR3 sequence: CASSQGPGGTGETQYF. The DNA of the CDR3 is TGCGCCAGCAGCCAAGGGCCGGGGGGCACCGGGGAGACCCAGTACTTC.

This chain links TRBV5-4 with TRBJ2-7; no reliable D call. This CDR3 is 12 amino acids long. Between the trimmed V and J ends, which lost 4 bases and 0 bases, there was a span of 5 bases. Germline loops: CDR1 SGHNT, CDR2 YYREEE (reference sequence). CDR3 region: CASSPNSYEQYF. CDR3 nucleotides: TGTGCCAGCAGCCCAAACTCCTACGAGCAGTACTTC. Complete variable domain (other parts from reference TRBV5-4 and TRBJ2-7): ETGVTQSPTHLIKTRGQQVTLRCSSQSGHNTVSWYQQALGQGPQFIFQYYREEENGRGNFPPRFSGLQFPNYSSELNVNALELDDSALYLCASSPNSYEQYFGPGTRLTVT.

The genes are TRBV3-1 (or the pseudogene TRBV3-2) and TRBJ1-3; 10 positions match TRBD1. V shed 4 bases and J 0 bases; nucleotides not matched to a gene: 6. The CDR3 length is 17 residues. Germline V CDR1 and CDR2: LGHDT, YNNKEL (reference sequence). The CDR3 DNA reads TGTGCCAGCAGCCGAGGACAGGGGGTTACCTCTGGAAACACCATATATTTT. Residues: CASSRGQGVTSGNTIYF.

This clone was seen only a few times. The V and J genes are TRBV10-2 and TRBJ1-6; D call uncertain. This CDR3 has 15 amino acids. The germline CDR1 and CDR2 sequences are WSHSY and SAAADI. The V and J ends lost 0 bases and 6 bases respectively, with 9 bases between them. This chain's CDR3 is CASSESTGVNSPLHF. In DNA form, the CDR3 reads TGCGCCAGCAGTGAGTCAACGGGAGTTAATTCACCCCTCCACTTT.

The gene calls are TRBV5-1 and TRBJ1-2, with D possibly being TRBD1 (5 bases). The CDR3 extends over 12 amino acids. V was pared by 3 bases and J by 8 bases, with 11 bases between. Germline-derived CDR1 and CDR2 are SGHRS and YFSETQ. The CDR3 DNA reads TGCGCCAGCAGCTCGACAGAAGGAGGCTACACCTTC. Its protein is CASSSTEGGYTF.

The CDR3 spells CASSQLAQGDEQFF. Here the CDR3 DNA reads TGTGCCAGCAGCCAATTAGCCCAGGGGGATGAGCAGTTCTTC. The chain uses TRBV3-1 (or the pseudogene TRBV3-2) and TRBJ2-1; 7 positions agree with TRBD1. The germline gives CDR1 LGHDT, CDR2 YNNKEL (reference sequence). The CDR3 length is 14 residues. With 2 bases clipped from V and 8 bases from J, the junction kept 6 bases outside the gene matches.

The V and J genes are TRBV18 and TRBJ1-2; D may be TRBD1 (5 bases). The CDR3 contains 14 residues. Trimming took 4 bases from V and 8 from J, leaving 17 bases between them. Germline CDR1 and CDR2: KGHSH and LQKENI. CDR3 nucleotide sequence: TGTGCCAGCTCACACCCTGACAGTGGCAAAGGCTACACCTTC. This gives the protein CASSHPDSGKGYTF.

The chain links TRBV18 to TRBJ2-7, with 7 bases identical to TRBD2. The length of the CDR3 is 14 residues. V gave up 6 bases and J gave up 6 bases; unmatched junction bases: 11. The germline gives CDR1 KGHSH, CDR2 LQKENI. CDR3 residues: CASSDTERGREQYF. The CDR3 DNA sequence: TGTGCCAGCTCGGACACAGAGCGGGGACGCGAGCAGTACTTC.

The chain is built from TRBV6-5 and TRBJ1-2; D might be TRBD1 (5 bases). V was cut by 5 bases and J by 5 bases, with 12 bases left in between. Germline CDR1 MNHEY, CDR2 SVGAGI. The CDR3 runs 13 residues. The CDR3 DNA reads as TGTGCCAGCAGTATAGACAGCAATTATGGCTACACCTTC. Protein sequence: CASSIDSNYGYTF.